This T cell receptor beta chain is drawn from a study of T cell responses to AZD1222 COVID-19 vaccine. Study findings and constraints: At baseline, just five or six AZD1222 recipients tested seropositive. A mostly white British donor set with more females was recruited, and clonal diversity was possibly underestimated.

Data came from immunoSEQ multiplex PCR; TCRdb stores just in-frame clones and leaves some out. The table has some 120,000 clones, roughly 90% seen once; the top ten hold approximately 10%. As for this clone: Its antigen is unknown.

This material consisted of peripheral blood, taken on day 0 of AZD1222 vaccination. The sequence came from an adult in good health.

Here the CDR3 DNA reads TGTGCCAGCAGCTTAGGTCTGTGGGGGGAGGACAATGAGCAGTTCTTC. It is translated as CASSLGLWGEDNEQFF. The V call is TRBV7-8, the J call TRBJ2-1; D is perhaps TRBD2 (6 bases). This CDR3 is 16 amino acids long. The germline V and J ends were trimmed by 1 base and 5 bases, with 15 bases remaining between them. Germline V gene data show CDR1 as SGHVS and CDR2 as FQNEAQ.